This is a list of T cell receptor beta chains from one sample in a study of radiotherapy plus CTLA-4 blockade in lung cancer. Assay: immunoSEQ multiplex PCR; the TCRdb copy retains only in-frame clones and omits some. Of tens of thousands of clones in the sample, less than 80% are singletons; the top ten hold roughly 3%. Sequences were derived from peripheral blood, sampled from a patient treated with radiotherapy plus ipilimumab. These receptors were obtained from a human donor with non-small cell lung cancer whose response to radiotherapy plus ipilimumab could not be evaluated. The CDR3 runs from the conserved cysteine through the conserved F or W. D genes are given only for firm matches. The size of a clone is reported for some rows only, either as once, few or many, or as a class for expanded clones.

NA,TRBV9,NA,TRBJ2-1,TGTGCCAGCAGCGTCCGGGATACTCACAATGAGCAGTTCTTC,CASSVRDTHNEQFF
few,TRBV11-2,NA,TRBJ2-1,TGTGCCAGCAGCTCCCTCACCGGGAGCGTCACTGAGCAGTTCTTC,CASSSLTGSVTEQFF
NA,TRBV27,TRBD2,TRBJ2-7,TGTGCCAGCAGTTTATGGAGTGAGGGGGGACTAGCGGGAGCTAGCGAGCAGTACTTC,CASSLWSEGGLAGASEQYF
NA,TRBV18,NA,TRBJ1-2,TGTGCCAGCTCACCACCGGGGGGGTCGGACTATGGCTACACCTTC,CASSPPGGSDYGYTF
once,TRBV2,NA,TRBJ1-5,TGTGCCAGCAGTGCCGTCTATAGCAATCAGCCCCAGCATTTT,CASSAVYSNQPQHF
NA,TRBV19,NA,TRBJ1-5,TGTGCCAGTAGTATACGGGGTAGCAATCAGCCCCAGCATTTT,CASSIRGSNQPQHF
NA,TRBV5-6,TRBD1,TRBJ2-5,TGTGCCAGCAGCCCACAGGGGGTCCAAGAGACCCAGTACTTC,CASSPQGVQETQYF
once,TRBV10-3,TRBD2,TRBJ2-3,TGTGCCACCCGACTAGCGGGAGAGACAGATACGCAGTATTTT,CATRLAGETDTQYF
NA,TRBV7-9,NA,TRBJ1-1,TGTGCCAGCAGTAACATGAACACTGAAGCTTTCTTT,CASSNMNTEAFF
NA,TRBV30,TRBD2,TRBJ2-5,TGTGCCTGGAGTCGAAGCGGGACCTCAGAGACCCAGTACTTC,CAWSRSGTSETQYF
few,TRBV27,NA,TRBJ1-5,TGTGCCAGCAGTTTATCGGGCAGCAATCAGCCCCAGCATTTT,CASSLSGSNQPQHF
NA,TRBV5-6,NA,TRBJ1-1,TGTGCCAGCAGCTTGGTGGGGACAAACACTGAAGCTTTCTTT,CASSLVGTNTEAFF
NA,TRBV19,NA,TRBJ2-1,TGTGCCAGTAGTGCGACTAGTCAGGGTGAGCAGTTCTTC,CASSATSQGEQFF
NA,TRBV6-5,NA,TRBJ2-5,TGTGCCAGCAGCCCAGGGTCTGGGACCCAGTACTTC,CASSPGSGTQYF
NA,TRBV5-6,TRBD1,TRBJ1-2,TGTGCCAGCAGCTTGATTGGACAGGGAGGGTATGGCTACACCTTC,CASSLIGQGGYGYTF
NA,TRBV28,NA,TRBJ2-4,TGTGCCACCCACGGCGGATCCAAAAACATTCAGTACTTC,CATHGGSKNIQYF
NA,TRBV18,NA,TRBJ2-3,TGTGCCAGCTCACCGGGTAGCGTTGGAGATACGCAGTATTTT,CASSPGSVGDTQYF
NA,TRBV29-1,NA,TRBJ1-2,TGCAGCGTTGAGGGGACCGGGCGGGACGCTAACTATGGCTACACCTTC,CSVEGTGRDANYGYTF
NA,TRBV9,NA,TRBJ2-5,TGTGCCAGCAGCGGTAGCGGTTTGAGTGGGGAGACCCAGTACTTC,CASSGSGLSGETQYF
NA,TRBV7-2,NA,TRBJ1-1,TGTGCCAGCAGCTTAGGAACAGGGAAAGCTTTCTTT,CASSLGTGKAFF
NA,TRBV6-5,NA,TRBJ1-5,TGTGCCAGTCGACGGGGGGGCAATCAGCCCCAGCATTTT,CASRRGGNQPQHF
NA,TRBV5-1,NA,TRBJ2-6,TGCGCCAGCAGCTTGGCGCGAGGAAGCTCTGGGGCCAACGTCCTGACTTTC,CASSLARGSSGANVLTF
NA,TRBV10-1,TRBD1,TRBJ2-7,TGCGCCAGCATGCTCCCGGGACAGGGGATTCACGAGCAGTACTTC,CASMLPGQGIHEQYF
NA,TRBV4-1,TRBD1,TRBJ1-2,TGCGCCAGCAGCCAAGACCCGCCGGGACAGGGACCGAACACCTTC,CASSQDPPGQGPNTF
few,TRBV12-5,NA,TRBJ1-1,TGTGCTAGTGGTTTGGTAGTGGAGGCTGAAGCTTTCTTT,CASGLVVEAEAFF
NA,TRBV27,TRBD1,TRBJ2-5,TGTGCCAGCAGCTTGATCGGGACAGGGGATTCGAAGACCCAGTACTTC,CASSLIGTGDSKTQYF
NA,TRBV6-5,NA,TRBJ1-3,TGTGCCAGCAGTTCCGGGGCTGGAAACACCATATATTTT,CASSSGAGNTIYF
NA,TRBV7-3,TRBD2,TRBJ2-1,TGTGCCAGCAGCTTAAGCCGGGAGGGTGGGAATGAGCAGTTCTTC,CASSLSREGGNEQFF
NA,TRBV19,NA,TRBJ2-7,TGTGCCAGTAATGACAGACCACCCTACGAGCAGTACTTC,CASNDRPPYEQYF
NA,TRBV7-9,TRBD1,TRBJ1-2,TGTGCCAGTACGGACAGGAGAAGCCCCCAAAGGGGCTACACCTTC,CASTDRRSPQRGYTF
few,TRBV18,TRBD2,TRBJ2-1,TGTGCCAGCTCTTCGATGGGGGAGGGACGCAATGAGCAGTTCTTC,CASSSMGEGRNEQFF
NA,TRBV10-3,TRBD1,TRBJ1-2,TGTGCCATCAGCGCAGGGGGGAGCTATGGCTACACCTTC,CAISAGGSYGYTF
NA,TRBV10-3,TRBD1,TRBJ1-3,TGTGCCATCAGTTTATCCGGGACAGGAATCTCTGGAAACACCATATATTTT,CAISLSGTGISGNTIYF
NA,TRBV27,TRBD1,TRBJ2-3,TGTGCCAGCAGAACCGGGCCGGGACAGTTGAGCACAGATACGCAGTATTTT,CASRTGPGQLSTDTQYF
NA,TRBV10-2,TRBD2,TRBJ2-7,TGCGCCAGCAGACCCCAGCGGGACCCCTACGAGCAGTACTTC,CASRPQRDPYEQYF
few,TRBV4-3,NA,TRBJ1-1,TGCGCCAGCAGCCAAGGCAGACAGATGAACACTGAAGCTTTCTTT,CASSQGRQMNTEAFF
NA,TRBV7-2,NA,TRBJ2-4,TGTGCCAGCAGCTTAGCGCTATCCATGGTGAACATTCAGTACTTC,CASSLALSMVNIQYF
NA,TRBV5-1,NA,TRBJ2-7,TGCGCCAGCAGCCTTAGACAGGCTTCGGTCTCCTCTCTCCACGAGCAGTACTTC,CASSLRQASVSSLHEQYF
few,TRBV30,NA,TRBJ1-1,TGTGCCTGGAGAAGCCAGGGGAACACTGAAGCTTTCTTT,CAWRSQGNTEAFF
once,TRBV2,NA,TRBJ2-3,TGTGCCAGCACAGCGCCCCGGCCCCCGCAGTATTTT,CASTAPRPPQYF
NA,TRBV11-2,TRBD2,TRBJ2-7,TGTGCCAGCAGCTTAGAAACAAGCGGGAGGACCTACGAGCAGTACTTC,CASSLETSGRTYEQYF
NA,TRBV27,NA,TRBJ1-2,TGTGCCAGCTTTCCGGGACAAGGACTTTCCTATGGCTACACCTTC,CASFPGQGLSYGYTF
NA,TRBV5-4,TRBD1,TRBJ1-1,TGTGCCAGCAGCTTGGATGGGCAGGGGGAGTCTGAAGCTTTCTTT,CASSLDGQGESEAFF
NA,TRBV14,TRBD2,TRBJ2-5,TGTGCCAGCAGCCAAGGGGGTAGCGGGAGCCAGGAGACCCAGTACTTC,CASSQGGSGSQETQYF
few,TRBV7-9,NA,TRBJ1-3,TGTGCCAGCAGCTTAGGGACCACAGGGGGAAACACCATATATTTT,CASSLGTTGGNTIYF
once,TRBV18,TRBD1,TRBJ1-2,TGTGCCAGCTCGTTTTCCGGGACAGGGAATGGCTACACCTTC,CASSFSGTGNGYTF
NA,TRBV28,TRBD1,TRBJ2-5,TGTGCCAGCAGTTCCCCGGGACAGGGTCAAGAGACCCAGTACTTC,CASSSPGQGQETQYF
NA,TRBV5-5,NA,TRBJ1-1,TGTGCCAGCAGCCCTCCACCCGGTACTTTCTTT,CASSPPPGTFF
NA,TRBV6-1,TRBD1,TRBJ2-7,TGTGCCAGCATCGATAGGGACAGGGCCTACGAGCAGTACTTC,CASIDRDRAYEQYF
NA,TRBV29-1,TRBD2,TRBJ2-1,TGCAGCGTTGAGACTAGCGGGAGGGGGGTTCGCTACAATGAGCAGTTCTTC,CSVETSGRGVRYNEQFF
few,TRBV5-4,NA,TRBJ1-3,TGTGCCAGCAGCGAAGACAGGACAGGAAACACCATATATTTT,CASSEDRTGNTIYF
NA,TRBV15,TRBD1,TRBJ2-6,TGTGCCACCAGAAGGGACAGGGACACAGGGGCCAACGTCCTGACTTTC,CATRRDRDTGANVLTF